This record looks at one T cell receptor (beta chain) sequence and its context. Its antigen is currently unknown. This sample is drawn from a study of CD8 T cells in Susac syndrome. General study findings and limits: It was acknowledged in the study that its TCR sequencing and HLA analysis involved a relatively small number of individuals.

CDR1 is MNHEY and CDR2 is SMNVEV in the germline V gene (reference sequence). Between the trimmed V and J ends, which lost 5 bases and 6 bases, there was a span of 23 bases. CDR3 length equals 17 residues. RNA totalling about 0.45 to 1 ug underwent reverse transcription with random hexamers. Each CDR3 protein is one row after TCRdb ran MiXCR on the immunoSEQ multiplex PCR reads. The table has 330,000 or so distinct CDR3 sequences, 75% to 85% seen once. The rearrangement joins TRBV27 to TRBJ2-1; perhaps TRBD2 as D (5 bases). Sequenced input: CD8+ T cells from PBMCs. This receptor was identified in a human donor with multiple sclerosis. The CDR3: CASSDLLASGPINEQFF. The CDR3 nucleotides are TGTGCCAGCAGTGACCTCCTCGCCAGCGGACCCATCAATGAGCAGTTCTTC.